This TCR beta chain was recorded in a study of cytomegalovirus exposure and HLA in healthy donors. Study findings and constraints: DRB1 had the most TCR associations and HLA-C the fewest, a later analysis found, with rates varying by HLA locus.

As to this clone: The antigen is undetermined.

Primers: 60 Vbeta forward and 13 Jbeta reverse. The method was immunoSEQ multiplex PCR; TCRdb's version includes in-frame clones alone and lacks a portion of them. The repertoire holds over 100,000 clones, with less than 70% as singletons. This CDR3 has 12 residues. CDR1 and CDR2 (germline): SGHRS, YFSETQ. Trimming took 4 bases from V and 5 from J, leaving 10 bases between them. This chain uses TRBV5-1 with TRBJ2-7, with D possibly TRBD1 on 5 matching bases. The sample taken for sequencing was PBMCs. This TCR came from a woman aged 70 to 79 in good health and CMV-seropositive. CDR3 region: CASSRDSHEQYF. The CDR3 DNA reads as TGCGCCAGCAGCCGAGACAGCCACGAGCAGTACTTC.